Listed below are T cell receptor beta chains from one sample, sequenced in a study of early T cells in non-severe SARS-CoV-2 infection. Each CDR3 protein gets one entry after TCRdb re-called the 5' RACE reads with MiXCR. The sample holds 80,000 to 95,000 distinct CDR3 sequences, around 15% seen once. Material: whole blood. These receptors were collected from an adult who was a healthcare worker with PCR-confirmed SARS-CoV-2 infection or an uninfected control (not recorded which). Each CDR3 is given with its conserved first and last residue. The D gene is left open where the match is weak. Clone size is stated in some rows and not others, as once, few, many or a class when expanded.

clone_size | j_call | v_call | d_call | cdr3_aa | cdr3_nt
few | TRBJ2-3 | TRBV29-1 | TRBD2 | CSAHRGVVTDTQYF | TGCAGCGCTCACCGGGGGGTGGTAACAGATACGCAGTATTTT
many | TRBJ2-1 | TRBV20-1 | TRBD2 | CSVPLAHTSYNEQFF | TGCAGTGTCCCACTAGCGCACACTTCTTACAATGAGCAGTTCTTC
many | TRBJ1-1 | TRBV29-1 | TRBD1 | CTYRGMNTEAFF | TGCACCTACAGGGGAATGAACACTGAAGCTTTCTTT
many | TRBJ1-2 | TRBV29-1 | NA | CSVELKDGYTF | TGCAGCGTTGAGTTAAAGGATGGCTACACCTTC
many | TRBJ2-7 | TRBV19 | NA | CASSRDRSYEQYF | TGTGCCAGTAGCCGGGACCGGAGCTACGAGCAGTACTTC
few | TRBJ2-1 | TRBV27 | NA | CASSLITGDAEQFF | TGTGCCAGCAGTTTAATAACGGGGGACGCTGAGCAGTTCTTC
few | TRBJ2-1 | TRBV5-4 | NA | CASSLQGMGNEQFF | TGTGCCAGCAGCTTACAGGGTATGGGGAATGAGCAGTTCTTC
many | TRBJ2-7 | TRBV6-1 | TRBD1 | CASRNTGGYEQYF | TGTGCCAGCAGAAATACAGGGGGCTACGAGCAGTACTTC
once | TRBJ2-3 | TRBV7-2 | NA | CASSLVGGRADTQYF | TGTGCCAGCAGCTTAGTAGGGGGGCGAGCAGATACGCAGTATTTT
NA | TRBJ2-2 | TRBV29-1 | NA | CSVRATVNTGELFF | TGCAGCGTCCGGGCGACAGTGAACACCGGGGAGCTGTTTTTT
NA | TRBJ1-2 | TRBV7-8 | NA | CASSREGGNGYTF | TGTGCCAGCAGCCGAGAGGGAGGGAATGGCTACACCTTC
NA | TRBJ2-1 | TRBV6-6 | TRBD1 | CASRGGTGDYNEQFF | TGTGCCAGCAGGGGCGGGACAGGGGACTACAATGAGCAGTTCTTC
few | TRBJ1-5 | TRBV5-6 | NA | CASSSGMRPNQPQHF | TGTGCCAGCAGCTCCGGAATGCGGCCAAATCAGCCCCAGCATTTT
many | TRBJ2-7 | TRBV20-1 | NA | CSAKGVRGSIDEQYF | TGCAGTGCTAAGGGTGTACGGGGCTCAATCGACGAGCAGTACTTC
NA | TRBJ2-6 | TRBV20-1 | NA | CSARNWDSGANVLTF | TGCAGTGCTAGAAATTGGGACTCTGGGGCCAACGTCCTGACTTTC
NA | TRBJ2-7 | TRBV6-2/TRBV6-3 | NA | CASRLGGLSYEQYF | TGTGCCAGCAGACTTGGGGGGTTGTCCTACGAGCAGTACTTC
many | TRBJ1-1 | TRBV4-1 | NA | CASSQETPNTEAFF | TGCGCCAGCAGCCAAGAGACACCTAACACTGAAGCTTTCTTT
NA | TRBJ2-7 | TRBV20-1 | NA | CSASRDYEQYF | TGCAGTGCTTCCCGAGACTACGAGCAGTACTTC
few | TRBJ2-6 | TRBV7-8 | NA | CASSQGQSNSGANVLTF | TGTGCCAGCAGCCAGGGACAATCCAACTCTGGGGCCAACGTCCTGACTTTC
NA | TRBJ1-3 | TRBV29-1 | NA | CSVVQGPNTIYF | TGCAGCGTTGTACAGGGACCGAACACCATATATTTT
many | TRBJ1-2 | TRBV11-2 | NA | CASSLEQLGAGYTF | TGTGCCAGCAGCTTAGAACAATTGGGAGCTGGCTACACCTTC
NA | TRBJ2-7 | TRBV6-5 | TRBD1 | CASSRTGTGAYEQYF | TGTGCCAGCAGTCGTACCGGGACAGGGGCCTACGAGCAGTACTTC
few | TRBJ2-7 | TRBV6-2/TRBV6-3 | TRBD1 | CASRPGTGFYEQYF | TGTGCCAGCAGACCCGGGACAGGGTTCTACGAGCAGTACTTC
NA | TRBJ2-7 | TRBV20-1 | TRBD1 | CSACRDRGRSEQYF | TGCAGTGCCTGCCGGGACAGGGGGAGAAGCGAGCAGTACTTC
many | TRBJ2-3 | TRBV20-1 | TRBD2 | CSARTGAGGPAGTDTQYF | TGCAGTGCAAGGACTGGAGCGGGGGGGCCCGCCGGCACAGATACGCAGTATTTT
few | TRBJ2-1 | TRBV7-9 | TRBD2 | CASATSVGNEQFF | TGTGCCAGCGCTACTAGCGTAGGTAATGAGCAGTTCTTC
NA | TRBJ2-2 | TRBV3-1 | NA | CASSRSGDPGELFF | TGTGCCAGCAGTCGATCGGGGGACCCCGGGGAGCTGTTTTTT
NA | TRBJ2-1 | TRBV9 | NA | CASSALDSHYNEQFF | TGTGCCAGCAGCGCACTAGACAGTCACTACAATGAGCAGTTCTTC
few | TRBJ1-4 | TRBV7-2 | NA | CASSRWDATNEKLFF | TGTGCCAGCAGCCGGTGGGACGCAACTAATGAAAAACTGTTTTTT
few | TRBJ2-7 | TRBV27 | NA | CASSFQPSGEQYF | TGTGCCAGCAGTTTCCAGCCCTCGGGCGAGCAGTACTTC
NA | TRBJ1-2 | TRBV13 | NA | CASSLSHLGYGYTF | TGTGCCAGCAGCTTATCCCACCTCGGTTATGGCTACACCTTC
NA | TRBJ2-3 | TRBV20-1 | NA | CSASSFKTSSTDTQYF | TGCAGTGCTAGTTCGTTCAAGACTTCTAGCACAGATACGCAGTATTTT
many | TRBJ1-2 | TRBV11-2 | NA | CASSSLQRNYGYTF | TGTGCCAGCAGCTCCCTACAGCGTAACTATGGCTACACCTTC
many | TRBJ2-3 | TRBV7-6 | NA | CASSLVAATTDTQYF | TGTGCCAGCAGCTTGGTAGCGGCGACCACAGATACGCAGTATTTT
many | TRBJ1-1 | TRBV29-1 | NA | CSVEEGGGTEAFF | TGCAGCGTTGAAGAAGGAGGGGGCACTGAAGCTTTCTTT
NA | TRBJ1-2 | TRBV20-1 | NA | CSARDLSGYGYTF | TGCAGTGCTAGAGATTTGTCAGGGTATGGCTACACCTTC
NA | TRBJ2-2 | TRBV2 | NA | CARRGNTGELFF | TGTGCCCGCAGAGGGAACACCGGGGAGCTGTTTTTT
few | TRBJ1-1 | TRBV29-1 | NA | CSGGRLNTEAFF | TGCAGTGGGGGGCGGTTGAACACTGAAGCTTTCTTT
many | TRBJ2-7 | TRBV10-3 | TRBD2 | CAITRGGEGEQYF | TGTGCCATCACACGGGGGGGTGAAGGCGAGCAGTACTTC
NA | TRBJ2-7 | TRBV28 | TRBD1 | CASIKTGGVYEQYF | TGTGCCAGCATCAAGACAGGGGGAGTCTACGAGCAGTACTTC
NA | TRBJ2-1 | TRBV20-1 | NA | CSARASSSYSNEQFF | TGCAGTGCTAGAGCCTCTAGCTCTTATTCAAATGAGCAGTTCTTC
few | TRBJ2-1 | TRBV29-1 | TRBD1 | CSVDGPLRPGQRDNEQFF | TGCAGCGTTGATGGGCCACTACGTCCGGGACAGAGAGACAATGAGCAGTTCTTC
many | TRBJ1-5 | TRBV12-3/TRBV12-4 | NA | CASSLNQPQHF | TGTGCCAGCAGTTTGAATCAGCCCCAGCATTTT
many | TRBJ2-5 | TRBV29-1 | NA | CSVRGRTGETQYF | TGCAGCGTTCGGGGGAGGACTGGAGAGACCCAGTACTTC
few | TRBJ2-2 | TRBV11-2 | NA | CASSRDLPNTGELFF | TGTGCCAGCAGTAGGGACTTACCGAACACCGGGGAGCTGTTTTTT
NA | TRBJ2-7 | TRBV28 | TRBD1 | CASSLGTGGQCF | TGTGCCAGCAGTTTAGGGACAGGGGGCCAGTGCTTC
few | TRBJ2-5 | TRBV20-1 | TRBD2 | CSAPSGGNKRTQYF | TGCAGTGCTCCTAGCGGGGGGAACAAGAGAACCCAGTACTTC
many | TRBJ2-5 | TRBV28 | NA | CASAPPSEQETQYF | TGTGCCAGCGCCCCACCATCGGAGCAAGAGACCCAGTACTTC
NA | TRBJ2-7 | TRBV9 | NA | CASSPSLITYEQYF | TGTGCCAGCAGCCCATCCCTCATCACCTACGAGCAGTACTTC
few | TRBJ1-1 | TRBV11-2 | NA | CASSKGIRRNTEAFF | TGTGCCAGCAGCAAGGGGATTAGGCGTAACACTGAAGCTTTCTTT
few | TRBJ1-1 | TRBV28 | NA | CASKGEWTEAFF | TGTGCCAGCAAGGGGGAATGGACTGAAGCTTTCTTT